This passage covers 28 T cell receptor beta chains from one sample sequenced in a study of cytomegalovirus exposure and HLA in healthy donors. A multiplex PCR was run with 60 Vbeta primers and 13 Jbeta primers. TCRdb's table, derived via immunoSEQ multiplex PCR, lists solely in-frame clones and lacks some. Among 90,000 to 120,000 clones listed, 60% to 85% were seen once. The source material was PBMCs. The receptors were gathered from a female donor in good health and CMV-seropositive.

This rearrangement joins TRBV23-1 to TRBJ1-6; 7 nucleotides line up with TRBD1. TRBV23-1 is an ORF, and what it does is uncertain. There are 21 residues in the CDR3. V gave up 6 bases and J gave up 1 base; unmatched junction bases: 21. CDR3 residues: CASRLNRGESFPRSYNSPLHF. The CDR3 nucleotides are TGCGCCAGCAGACTTAACAGGGGCGAGAGCTTCCCGAGGTCCTATAATTCACCCCTCCACTTT.

The CDR3 DNA reads TGTGCCAGCAGTGTTCGCAGGGGTAACACCGGGGAGCTGTTTTTT. Its protein product is CASSVRRGNTGELFF. The gene calls are TRBV2 and TRBJ2-2; tentatively, D is TRBD1 (6 bases). V lost 4 bases to trimming and J lost 2 bases, with 11 bases between them. CDR3 size: 15 residues. Germline values: CDR1 SNHLY, CDR2 FYNNEI. Combining the CDR3 with reference TRBV2 and TRBJ2-2 gives the whole variable domain EPEVTQTPSHQVTQMGQEVILRCVPISNHLYFYWYRQILGQKVEFLVSFYNNEISEKSEIFDDQFSVERPDGSNFTLKIRSTKLEDSAMYFCASSVRRGNTGELFFGEGSRLTVL.

In this sample, this clone turned up once. The chain employs TRBV9 and TRBJ2-3; 8 bases align to TRBD2. V was clipped by 0 bases and J by 6 bases; unmatched bases: 6. The V gene's germline CDR1 is SGDLS and CDR2 YYNGEE. The CDR3 runs to 15 residues. CDR3 loop: CASSVGVAGRDTQYF. In DNA, the CDR3 is TGTGCCAGCAGCGTAGGGGTAGCGGGGAGGGATACGCAGTATTTT.

The V call is TRBV12-5, the J call TRBJ2-2, with 12 bases aligning to TRBD2. J lost 7 bases, V lost 2 bases, and 5 bases had no gene match. The CDR3 loop spans 16 amino acids. Germline CDR1 reads LGHNT; CDR2 reads FRNRAP. CDR3 sequence: CASGLLAGGRVGELFF. The CDR3 nucleotides read TGTGCTAGTGGTTTGCTAGCGGGAGGGCGGGTCGGGGAGCTGTTTTTT.

CDR3 amino acids: CAWSENNQPQHF. As DNA, the CDR3 is TGTGCCTGGAGCGAGAACAATCAGCCCCAGCATTTT. The chain uses TRBV30 and TRBJ1-5; D unresolved. This CDR3 has 12 residues. CDR1 is GTSNPN and CDR2 is SVGIG in the germline V gene (reference sequence). The V gene lost 3 bases and the J gene lost 3 bases, with 6 bases spanning the gap.

This clone was observed a few times. V usage is TRBV5-4 and J usage is TRBJ2-3; 14 positions agree with TRBD2. From germline, CDR1 is SGHNT and CDR2 YYREEE (reference sequence). The V segment lost 4 bases and the J segment 6 bases; nucleotides outside the gene matches: 7. The CDR3 runs to 16 residues. CDR3 region: CASSQGLAGALDTQYF. CDR3 coding DNA: TGTGCCAGCAGCCAGGGACTAGCGGGGGCCCTTGATACGCAGTATTTT. Drawing the rest from reference TRBV5-4 and TRBJ2-3, the complete variable domain is ETGVTQSPTHLIKTRGQQVTLRCSSQSGHNTVSWYQQALGQGPQFIFQYYREEENGRGNFPPRFSGLQFPNYSSELNVNALELDDSALYLCASSQGLAGALDTQYFGPGTRLTVL.

This rearrangement joins TRBV18 to TRBJ1-1, with D unclear. The CDR3 runs 13 residues. Deletions cut 4 bases from V and 3 bases from J, with 9 bases between. Germline V CDR1 and CDR2: KGHSH, LQKENI. Here the CDR3 DNA reads TGTGCCAGCTCACAAAATTCGGACACTGAAGCTTTCTTT. It yields the protein CASSQNSDTEAFF.

This rearrangement joins TRBV2 to TRBJ2-7, with 16 bases that match TRBD2. Germline V gives CDR1 SNHLY, CDR2 FYNNEI. The CDR3 contains 17 residues. V shed 7 bases and J 0 bases; nucleotides not matched to a gene: 6. The CDR3 is CASIQGLAGGSSYEQYF. CDR3 bases: TGTGCCAGCATTCAGGGACTAGCGGGAGGGAGCTCCTACGAGCAGTACTTC.

V gene TRBV19 combines with J gene TRBJ1-1; D call uncertain. V was trimmed by 5 bases and J by 3 bases, leaving 13 bases between them. Germline CDR1 is LNHDA and CDR2 is SQIVND (reference sequence). The CDR3 sequence is 14 residues long. CDR3 DNA sequence: TGTGCCAGTAGTTGGGCCCTCCTGGACACTGAAGCTTTCTTT. Translated, it gives CASSWALLDTEAFF.

The chain links TRBV9 to TRBJ1-4, with D possibly being TRBD1 (5 bases). Germline CDR1 reads SGDLS; CDR2 reads YYNGEE. Trimming left V 0 bases short and J 6 bases short, with 12 bases between. CDR3 length equals 15 residues. The CDR3 sequence is CASSVGAGGYEKLFF. In nucleotides, the CDR3 is TGTGCCAGCAGCGTAGGGGCGGGGGGTTATGAAAAACTGTTTTTT. The full variable domain, its missing parts supplied by reference TRBV9 and TRBJ1-4, is DSGVTQTPKHLITATGQRVTLRCSPRSGDLSVYWYQQSLDQGLQFLIQYYNGEERAKGNILERFSAQQFPDLHSELNLSSLELGDSALYFCASSVGAGGYEKLFFGSGTQLSVL.

This clone was picked up one time. The J gene is TRBJ1-2, the V gene TRBV5-4; D is uncertain. This CDR3 contains 13 residues. V lost 0 bases to trimming and J lost 8 bases, with 11 bases between them. The germline V gene encodes CDR1 SGHNT and CDR2 YYREEE (reference sequence). CDR3 sequence: CASSLESHSGYTF. CDR3 sequence (DNA): TGTGCCAGCAGCTTGGAGAGCCATTCCGGCTACACCTTC.

The genes are TRBV6-5 and TRBJ2-7; TRBD1 matches at 7 bases. This CDR3 has 15 amino acids. Germline CDR1 is MNHEY and CDR2 is SVGAGI. J was trimmed by 3 bases and V by 4 bases; bases with no gene match: 9. CDR3 DNA sequence: TGTGCCAGCAGTTCAATCTCCACAGGGGACTACGAGCAGTACTTC. This translates into CASSSISTGDYEQYF.

By sample share, this clone is medium-sized. V gene TRBV27 combines with J gene TRBJ2-1, with a possible D match to TRBD1 (5 bases). This CDR3 is 13 amino acids long. CDR1 is MNHEY and CDR2 is SMNVEV in the germline V gene (reference sequence). Trimming removed 6 bases from V and 3 bases from J, with 9 bases in between. The CDR3 spells CASSDDSYNEQFF. For the CDR3, the DNA is TGTGCCAGCAGCGACGACAGCTACAATGAGCAGTTCTTC.

CDR3 amino acids: CASSPPGGFSRVSGANVLTF. The CDR3, as DNA: TGTGCCAGTAGTCCCCCGGGGGGTTTCTCTCGCGTCTCTGGGGCCAACGTCCTGACTTTC. The rearrangement links TRBV19 to TRBJ2-6; 7 bases fit TRBD2. Germline V gene data show CDR1 as LNHDA and CDR2 as SQIVND (reference sequence). V shed 5 bases and J 0 bases; nucleotides not matched to a gene: 16. The CDR3 consists of 20 residues.

The chain recombines TRBV27 with TRBJ1-4; TRBD1 matches at 7 bases. The V gene's germline CDR1 is MNHEY and CDR2 SMNVEV (reference sequence). V lost 5 bases to trimming and J lost 10 bases; unmatched junction nucleotides: 16. This CDR3 region has 16 residues. DNA of the CDR3: TGTGCCAGCAGTGGATGGGACAGTGGGCGTGAGGGAAAACTGTTTTTT. Its translation is CASSGWDSGREGKLFF.

The rearrangement links TRBV6-6 to TRBJ1-2; D remains unclear. This CDR3 region has 16 residues. Germline V lookup: CDR1 MNHNY, CDR2 SVGAGI (reference sequence). V was shortened by 4 bases and J by 5 bases, with 20 bases between the two germline ends. For the CDR3, the DNA is TGTGCCAGCAGTTCCCTCCCTTGGGAGGGTCGGTATGGCTACACCTTC. The encoded protein is CASSSLPWEGRYGYTF.

This clone came up a few times. Other DNA sequences from this sample encode an identical CDR3 as well. The chain employs TRBV11-2 and TRBJ1-1; no reliable D call. With 5 bases removed from V and 0 bases from J, the gap between germline ends came to 7 bases. Germline assignment: CDR1 SGHAT and CDR2 FQNNGV. The CDR3 runs to 13 residues. This CDR3 is CASSRTVNTEAFF. The CDR3 DNA reads as TGTGCCAGCAGCCGGACTGTGAACACTGAAGCTTTCTTT.

J is TRBJ2-3 and V is TRBV7-6, with 7 bases matching TRBD1. The V and J ends lost 5 bases and 5 bases, in that order; junction bases with no gene match: 7. CDR1 and CDR2 from the germline V gene are SGHVS and FNYEAQ. The CDR3 has 14 residues. CDR3 protein: CASSTTGAGDTQYF. CDR3 sequence (DNA): TGTGCCAGCAGCACCACAGGGGCCGGAGATACGCAGTATTTT. Full variable domain (missing parts from reference TRBV7-6 and TRBJ2-3): GAGVSQSPRYKVTKRGQDVALRCDPISGHVSLYWYRQALGQGPEFLTYFNYEAQQDKSGLPNDRFSAERPEGSISTLTIQRTEQRDSAMYRCASSTTGAGDTQYFGPGTRLTVL.

V usage is TRBV18 and J usage is TRBJ2-2; 7 nucleotides agree with TRBD1. CDR3 size: 16 residues. The V and J ends lost 0 bases and 6 bases, in that order; junction bases with no gene match: 7. Germline lookup yields CDR1 KGHSH and CDR2 LQKENI. The CDR3 sequence is CASSPPSGGVAGELFF. The CDR3 DNA follows: TGTGCCAGCTCACCACCGTCAGGGGGAGTGGCCGGGGAGCTGTTTTTT.

The sample holds a few counts of this clone. The V gene is TRBV30, the J gene TRBJ1-1; no clear D. The V and J ends lost 2 bases and 8 bases respectively, with 6 bases between them. The CDR3 spans 10 residues. Germline lookup yields CDR1 GTSNPN and CDR2 SVGIG (reference sequence). The CDR3 loop is CAWSSVEAFF. The DNA of the CDR3 is TGTGCCTGGAGTAGCGTAGAAGCTTTCTTT. The full variable domain, in which reference TRBV30 and TRBJ1-1 provide the parts outside the CDR3, is SQTIHQWPATLVQPVGSPLSLECTVEGTSNPNLYWYRQAAGRGLQLLFYSVGIGQISSEVPQNLSASRPQDRQFILSSKKLLLSDSGFYLCAWSSVEAFFGQGTRLTVV.

The rearrangement uses TRBV28 and TRBJ1-2; 9 bases match TRBD1. Trimming took 8 bases from V and 7 from J; bases not matched to a gene: 14. Germline V lookup: CDR1 MDHEN, CDR2 SYDVKM. The CDR3 is made up of 15 amino acids. CDR3 in amino acids: CASRSPGQGYGGYTF. The CDR3 DNA reads as TGTGCCAGCCGATCTCCGGGACAGGGATATGGTGGCTACACCTTC.

This chain joins TRBV5-8 and TRBJ2-1; 9 nucleotides agree with TRBD2. V gave up 4 bases and J gave up 0 bases; unmatched junction bases: 5. Germline V lookup: CDR1 SGHTS, CDR2 YDEGEE. This CDR3 has 16 amino acids. CDR3 sequence (DNA): TGTGCCAGCAGCGGGATAGCGGGAGCCTCCTACAATGAGCAGTTCTTC. This codes for CASSGIAGASYNEQFF.

The chain has TRBV30 and TRBJ1-4; 7 bases align to TRBD1. Unmatched junction bases numbered 6, after V lost 7 bases and J lost 4 bases. CDR1 is GTSNPN and CDR2 is SVGIG in the germline V gene (reference sequence). The CDR3 is 13 residues long. CDR3: CALQGQLNEKLFF. CDR3 nucleotide sequence: TGTGCCTTGCAGGGACAGCTTAATGAAAAACTGTTTTTT.

This chain joins TRBV2 and TRBJ2-1; 11 bases match TRBD2. Germline loops: CDR1 SNHLY, CDR2 FYNNEI. The CDR3 consists of 15 residues. The ends lost 5 bases at V and 4 bases at J; junction bases unmatched: 4. For the CDR3, the DNA is TGTGCCAGCAGTTTAGCGGGAGGGGGGTACAATGAGCAGTTCTTC. Amino acids: CASSLAGGGYNEQFF.

The rearrangement links TRBV19 to TRBJ1-5; 7 bases match TRBD1. The CDR3 covers 15 residues. CDR1 and CDR2 (germline): LNHDA, SQIVND (reference sequence). Losses at the gene ends were 4 bases for V and 4 bases for J; bases not matched to a gene: 7. The CDR3 DNA reads TGTGCCAGTAGTACAGGGAAGGGGGCAAATCAGCCCCAGCATTTT. It encodes CASSTGKGANQPQHF.

This clone occurred a few times. This chain uses TRBV7-9 with TRBJ1-6; 8 nucleotides line up with TRBD1. CDR1 is SEHNR, CDR2 FQNEAQ, per germline (reference sequence). J gave up 9 bases and V 3 bases, and 10 bases lay outside the gene matches. The CDR3 has 16 amino acids. The CDR3 loop reads CASSLVDRDAFSPLHF. The DNA for the CDR3 is TGTGCCAGCAGCTTGGTGGACAGGGATGCCTTTTCACCCCTCCACTTT.

The chain employs TRBV2 and TRBJ2-2, with 7 bases aligning to TRBD1. The CDR3 has 15 residues. Germline assignment: CDR1 SNHLY and CDR2 FYNNEI. With V trimmed by 5 bases and J by 3 bases, 6 bases remained unmatched. The CDR3 here is CASSTTGADTGELFF. CDR3 nucleotide sequence: TGTGCCAGCAGTACCACAGGGGCCGACACCGGGGAGCTGTTTTTT.

This clone appeared a few times. V usage is TRBV4-1 and J usage is TRBJ2-5; perhaps TRBD2 as D (7 bases). The V and J ends lost 2 bases and 5 bases respectively, with 18 bases between them. CDR1 is MGHRA, CDR2 YSYEKL, per germline. The CDR3 extends over 16 amino acids. The CDR3 loop is CASSQSPGGRRETQYF. The CDR3 DNA follows: TGCGCCAGCAGCCAAAGCCCCGGGGGGCGCAGGGAGACCCAGTACTTC.